Listed below are T cell receptor beta chains from one sample, sequenced in a study of graft-versus-host responses after intestinal transplantation. This table comes from immunoSEQ multiplex PCR, and its TCRdb copy is limited to in-frame clones, with some not included. This repertoire shows over 55,000 clones, approximately 87% found once; its top ten account for 0.39%. These TCRs are of unknown antigen specificity. The specimen was unstimulated CD4+ T cells sorted from spleen or lymph node cells, collected before transplant. Source of these receptors: a human donor who was the organ donor for an intestinal transplant. CDR3s include the opening cysteine and the closing phenylalanine or tryptophan. Each record gives: clone size, V gene, D gene, J gene, CDR3 DNA, CDR3 protein. D genes are given only for firm matches. Where a row states a size, it is once, few, many or the class of an expanded clone; other rows omit it.

-	TRBV5-6	TRBD1	TRBJ2-6	TGTGCCAGCAACCTCCGACAGGGAATGGAGGGGGCCAACGTCCTGACTTTC	CASNLRQGMEGANVLTF
-	TRBV14	-	TRBJ2-5	TGTGCCAGCAGCCAAGAAGGACTATGGAAGCAAGAGACCCAGTACTTC	CASSQEGLWKQETQYF
-	TRBV29-1	-	TRBJ1-1	TGCAGCGTTCGGGGAAGGAACACTGAAGCTTTCTTT	CSVRGRNTEAFF
-	TRBV28	-	TRBJ1-2	TGTGCCAGCACGGACAGTAACTATGGCTACACCTTC	CASTDSNYGYTF
-	TRBV5-1	-	TRBJ1-1	TGCGCCAGCAGCTTGTCCCCTAACCAGGGCATTGAAGCTTTCTTT	CASSLSPNQGIEAFF
-	TRBV5-1	TRBD2	TRBJ2-1	TGCGCCAGCAGCTTTGTTAGCGGGGGGCCCCCGCACAATGAGCAGTTCTTC	CASSFVSGGPPHNEQFF
-	TRBV18	-	TRBJ1-6	TGTGCCAGCTCGGACTGGGGACAAGCTAATTCACCCCTCCACTTT	CASSDWGQANSPLHF
-	TRBV27	TRBD1	TRBJ1-2	TGTGCCAGCAGTCCACTAATTGACAGGGGAAACGGCTACACCTTC	CASSPLIDRGNGYTF
-	TRBV5-4	TRBD1	TRBJ1-6	TGTGCCAGCAGCTTCGGGACAGGGGGGGATTCACCCCTCCACTTT	CASSFGTGGDSPLHF
-	TRBV19	TRBD1	TRBJ2-3	TGTGCCAGTAACAGTAACAGGGGAACAGATACGCAGTATTTT	CASNSNRGTDTQYF
-	TRBV5-1	TRBD2	TRBJ2-4	TGCGCCAGCAGCTTGGTCCCTAGCGGGGTGCAAGCCAAAAACATTCAGTACTTC	CASSLVPSGVQAKNIQYF
few	TRBV28	-	TRBJ1-5	TGTGCCAGCAGTTTAGCGGCTGTCAATCAGCCCCAGCATTTT	CASSLAAVNQPQHF
-	TRBV5-6	-	TRBJ1-6	TGTGCCAGCAGCTCGTCCAGGACAGCCCTATATAATTCACCCCTCCACTTT	CASSSSRTALYNSPLHF
few	TRBV6-5	-	TRBJ1-5	TGTGCCAGCAGCTCGGGGTTTTTAAGGGAGCCCCAGCATTTT	CASSSGFLREPQHF
-	TRBV7-2	-	TRBJ2-2	TGTGCCAGCAGCTTGCTTACACAGACCGGGGAGCTGTTTTTT	CASSLLTQTGELFF
-	TRBV29-1	TRBD1	TRBJ1-5	TGCAGCGTTGGAAGGGCAGGGGGACAGTATAGCAATCAGCCCCAGCATTTT	CSVGRAGGQYSNQPQHF
-	TRBV2	TRBD1	TRBJ2-5	TGTGCCAGCAAGGGACAGCAAGAGACCCAGTACTTC	CASKGQQETQYF
-	TRBV5-4	-	TRBJ2-3	TGTGCCAGCAGCTTGGACAGGGTCCGAAGGACAGATACGCAGTATTTT	CASSLDRVRRTDTQYF
-	TRBV6-6	-	TRBJ1-5	TGTGCCAGCACCCAGGGGAACGGGAATCAGCCCCAGCACTTT	CASTQGNGNQPQHF
-	TRBV11-2	TRBD2	TRBJ2-5	TGTGCCAGCAGCCTTAGGACTAGGAGGGGCCCAGAGACCCAGTACTTC	CASSLRTRRGPETQYF
-	TRBV6-1	-	TRBJ1-5	TGTGCCAGCGGACCGACGGGGGGCGGCAATCAGCCCCAGCATTTT	CASGPTGGGNQPQHF
-	TRBV14	-	TRBJ1-2	TGTGCCAGCAGCCTCCTTGGACAAGGGGTTGGCTACACCTTC	CASSLLGQGVGYTF
-	TRBV6-1	-	TRBJ2-3	TGTGCCAGCAGTGAAATTATTGCAGATACGCAGTATTTT	CASSEIIADTQYF
-	TRBV28	TRBD2	TRBJ2-1	TGTGCCAGCAGGGCGGGGGGAGTAAATGAGCAGTTCTTC	CASRAGGVNEQFF
-	TRBV7-2	TRBD1	TRBJ1-1	TGTGCCAGCAGCCCCGGACAGGGGACCCTTTTCGGGGAAGCTTTCTTT	CASSPGQGTLFGEAFF
-	TRBV14	TRBD2	TRBJ2-3	TGTGCCAGCAGCTACGGACTAGCGGGGGGCACAGATACGCAGTATTTT	CASSYGLAGGTDTQYF
-	TRBV19	-	TRBJ1-1	TGTGCCAGTAGTCTACCCGGGACTGCCACTGAAGCTTTCTTT	CASSLPGTATEAFF
once	TRBV19	TRBD1	TRBJ1-2	TGTGCCAGTAGTCCGCACAGGGGATGGGCCTATGGCTACACCTTC	CASSPHRGWAYGYTF
-	TRBV6-4	TRBD1	TRBJ2-2	TGTGCCAGCAGTGCCAGTCCAGGGGGGAACACCGGGGAGCTGTTTTTT	CASSASPGGNTGELFF
-	TRBV19	TRBD2	TRBJ2-5	TGTGCCAGTAGTATCCCAGCGGGGGGACAAGAGACCCAGTACTTC	CASSIPAGGQETQYF
once	TRBV11-2	TRBD2	TRBJ2-3	TGTGCCAGCAGCTTACTAGCGGGGGGGCCGTTTTCAGGAGATACGCAGTATTTT	CASSLLAGGPFSGDTQYF
-	TRBV30	-	TRBJ1-1	TGTGCCTGGAACGGACTCATGAACACTGAAGCTTTCTTT	CAWNGLMNTEAFF
-	TRBV5-4	TRBD2	TRBJ2-2	TGTGCCAGCAGCCCTGGACTAGCTATTTCGTCCGGGGAGCTGTTTTTT	CASSPGLAISSGELFF
-	TRBV10-2	-	TRBJ2-3	TGCGCCAGCAGTGAGCCCCGACTAGTCGGTACAGATACGCAGTATTTT	CASSEPRLVGTDTQYF
-	TRBV7-2	-	TRBJ2-3	TGTGCCAGCAGCCCTAGCACAGATACGCAGTATTTT	CASSPSTDTQYF
-	TRBV6-5	-	TRBJ1-1	TGTGCCAGCAGTTACAAAAAGGGGGTTAAAGCTTTCTTT	CASSYKKGVKAFF
-	TRBV19	-	TRBJ1-5	TGTGCCAGTAGTATGGGAGGGAATAGCAATCAGCCCCAGCATTTT	CASSMGGNSNQPQHF
-	TRBV5-4	TRBD2	TRBJ2-3	TGTGCCAGCAGCCAGGGACTAGCGGGGCCCACAGATACGCAGTATTTT	CASSQGLAGPTDTQYF
once	TRBV18	-	TRBJ1-1	TGTGCCAGCTCACGGAACAGCTTAAACACTGAAGCTTTCTTT	CASSRNSLNTEAFF
-	TRBV6-5	-	TRBJ2-2	TGTGCCAGTCGGATTGGGGGCACGAACACCGGGGAGCTGTTTTTT	CASRIGGTNTGELFF
-	TRBV4-1	-	TRBJ1-1	TGCGCCAGCAGCCGGACCACACAGGGATATGTGAACACTGAAGCTTTCTTT	CASSRTTQGYVNTEAFF
-	TRBV5-4	TRBD1	TRBJ2-1	TGTGCCAGCAGCCGGGACAGGGCAGTCCATGAGCAGTTCTTC	CASSRDRAVHEQFF
-	TRBV18	-	TRBJ1-5	TGTGCCAGCTCACCGTGGAGAGATAGCAATCAGCCCCAGCATTTT	CASSPWRDSNQPQHF
-	TRBV7-2	-	TRBJ1-2	TGTGCCAGCCACCCTAATCGGGGACTTAACTATGGCTACACCTTC	CASHPNRGLNYGYTF
-	TRBV4-2	-	TRBJ1-2	TGTGCCAGCAGCCAAGAGGTGCGGACAGTTGTATACTATGGCTACACCTTC	CASSQEVRTVVYYGYTF
-	TRBV6-5	-	TRBJ1-4	TGTGCCAGCAGTTACTCGGGAGATACTCTTGGGGAAAAACTGTTTTTT	CASSYSGDTLGEKLFF
-	TRBV5-6	TRBD1	TRBJ1-4	TGTGCCAGCAGCTTCCCCAGCAGGGGGCAAGGTAATGAAAAACTGTTTTTT	CASSFPSRGQGNEKLFF
-	TRBV6-5	TRBD1	TRBJ1-2	TGTGCCAGCAGTTACTCGGACAGGCTTGGAGGCTACACCTTC	CASSYSDRLGGYTF
-	TRBV4-2	-	TRBJ1-2	TGTGCCAGCAGCCAAGGATCGGGCTATGGCTACACCTTC	CASSQGSGYGYTF
-	TRBV2	-	TRBJ2-4	TGTGCCAGCACCCTTCGGGGAGCCAAAAACATTCAGTACTTC	CASTLRGAKNIQYF